In its sample, the clone carrying this T cell receptor beta chain was seen many times. Its matching antigen is unknown. Authors of the study amplified TCR beta CDR3 regions from RNA transcripts. The HTBI set primed first-round TCR CDR3 RT-PCR. A single record per CDR3 protein comes from TCRdb applying MiXCR to the multiplex PCR reads. The data contain 370,000 or so distinct CDR3 sequences, roughly 13% of them singletons. On the basis of clinical symptoms, serum thyroxine and TRAb, thyroid ultrasound and orbital computed tomography, diagnoses were made. This sample is part of a study of T cells in Graves' hyperthyroidism and ophthalmopathy. The study, taken as a whole, reports: Model output signaled ophthalmopathy a median 6.5 months ahead of onset.

Germline CDR1 and CDR2: MDHEN and SYDVKM. With V trimmed by 3 bases and J by 6 bases, 4 bases remained unmatched. The CDR3 loop spans 14 amino acids. Material for sequencing was blood. The receptor was isolated from a man aged 25-45 years with Graves' hyperthyroidism that later progressed to Graves' ophthalmopathy. V and J are TRBV28 and TRBJ1-5, with TRBD1 matching 8 bases. The CDR3 spells CASSLTGEFQPQHF. In nucleotides, the CDR3 is TGTGCCAGCAGTTTGACAGGGGAATTTCAGCCCCAGCATTTT.